The next 6 T cell receptor beta chains were all read from a single sample in a study of T-cell reconstitution after alpha-beta-depleted transplantation in children. TCRbeta library preparation incorporated unique molecular identifiers. TCRdb analysed the PCR reads with MiXCR anew, one entry per CDR3 protein. This table holds approximately 1,000,000 distinct CDR3 sequences, roughly 29% found once. Material: PBMCs, mostly from graft donor cells, obtained 360 days after TCRalphabeta/CD19-depleted stem cell transplant. These receptors were taken from a boy under three years old who had a stem cell transplant for SCID, so the T cells may come from the graft donor.

Of note for this clonotype: Its ends do not fully match the called genes, so a read error is possible. This chain joins TRBV25-1 and TRBJ2-1; a possible D gene is TRBD1 (6 bases). Germline-derived CDR1 and CDR2 are MGHDK and SYGVNS. The CDR3 consists of 15 residues. In DNA, the CDR3 is TGTGCCAGCAGGGAATGGGGGCAGGGTTACAATGAGCAGTTCTTC. Translated: CASREWGQGYNEQFF.

J is TRBJ2-3 and V is TRBV10-3; no clear D gene. Germline-derived CDR1 and CDR2 are ENHRY and SYGVKD. The CDR3 runs to 15 residues. The germline V and J ends were trimmed by 8 bases and 4 bases, with 19 bases remaining between them. The CDR3 region is CAIQTFGFTADTQYF. In DNA, the CDR3 is TGTGCCATCCAGACTTTCGGTTTTACTGCAGATACGCAGTATTTT.

This clonotype was seen a few times. The V and J genes are TRBV7-2 and TRBJ1-5, with D unresolved. V lost 0 bases and J lost 0, with 6 bases in between. The CDR3 is 15 residues long. Germline lookup yields CDR1 SGHTA and CDR2 FQGNSA. The CDR3 DNA reads as TGTGCCAGCAGCTTAGCGTCAGCTAGCAATCAGCCCCAGCATTTT. It specifies CASSLASASNQPQHF. Full variable domain (rest looked up from reference TRBV7-2 and TRBJ1-5): GAGVSQSPSNKVTEKGKDVELRCDPISGHTALYWYRQSLGQGLEFLIYFQGNSAPDKSGLPSDRFSAERTGGSVSTLTIQRTQQEDSAVYLCASSLASASNQPQHFGDGTRLSIL.

The chain recombines TRBV9 with TRBJ2-7; D unresolved. Trimming cost V 3 bases and J 3 bases, with 7 bases left between them. Germline V gene lookup returns CDR1 SGDLS and CDR2 YYNGEE. This CDR3 region has 12 residues. CDR3: CASSASDYEQYF. CDR3 DNA sequence: TGTGCCAGCAGCGCGTCAGACTACGAGCAGTACTTC.

The chain carries TRBV6-2 or TRBV6-3 and TRBJ2-7, with 14 bases that match TRBD2. This CDR3 is built from 20 residues. The trim removed 2 bases at V and 0 bases at J, leaving 12 bases unmatched. Germline-derived CDR1 and CDR2 are MNHEY and SVGEGT. The CDR3 DNA follows: TGTGCCAGCAGTTACCCCCCGGGACTAGCGGGGGACTTGCTCTCCTACGAGCAGTACTTC. It translates to CASSYPPGLAGDLLSYEQYF.

This rearrangement joins TRBV10-3 to TRBJ1-1; tentatively, D is TRBD1 (5 bases). The CDR3 contains 15 residues. V shed 2 bases and J shed 4 bases, with 14 bases lying between them. Germline V lookup: CDR1 ENHRY, CDR2 SYGVKD. The CDR3 coding sequence is TGTGCCATCAGTGAGCGTCAGGGAATGGGCACTGAAGCTTTCTTT. It specifies CAISERQGMGTEAFF.